Listed below are T cell receptor beta chains from one sample, sequenced in a study of blood T cell repertoires in COVID-19. The protocol was immunoSEQ multiplex PCR, while the TCRdb copy is restricted to in-frame clones and leaves out a portion. The table lists roughly 410,000 clones, roughly 90% of them singletons, with 1.2% in the top ten. The sample taken for sequencing was peripheral blood. These receptor sequences come from a man aged 35 to 55 with acute or convalescent COVID-19. Both conserved end residues are part of each CDR3. The D gene is left open where the match is weak. Size tells how often a clone was seen (once, few, many) or the class of an expanded clone, and some rows leave it out.

>NA|TRBJ1-6|TRBV28|NA
TGTGCCAGCAGTCCTCGGACGGGGGTCCAACCCCTCCACTTT
CASSPRTGVQPLHF
>NA|TRBJ2-6|TRBV7-9|NA
TGTGCCAGCAGCTTAGCAGGGGGTTCTGGGGCCAACGTCCTGACTTTC
CASSLAGGSGANVLTF
>NA|TRBJ1-6|TRBV30|NA
TGTGCCTGGAGTACCACTCTGCGCCTCCACTTT
CAWSTTLRLHF
>NA|TRBJ2-3|TRBV5-1|TRBD2
TGCGCCAGCAGTTCGGGACTAGCGGGACCCACAGATACGCAGTATTTT
CASSSGLAGPTDTQYF
>NA|TRBJ1-4|TRBV19|NA
TGTGCCAGCACGTTAGGGACAAGACTGTTTTTT
CASTLGTRLFF
>NA|TRBJ1-5|TRBV6-2/TRBV6-3|NA
TGTGCCAGCAGTTGGGGAGGGGGCAATCAGCCCCAGCATTTT
CASSWGGGNQPQHF
>NA|TRBJ2-7|TRBV9|NA
TGTGCCAGCAGCGCTTCTCCGGGGGTGGGCGAGCAGTACTTC
CASSASPGVGEQYF
>NA|TRBJ1-5|TRBV25-1|NA
TGTGCCAGCAGTGTAAACCGGGACTTGCATCAGCCCCAGCATTTT
CASSVNRDLHQPQHF
>NA|TRBJ1-5|TRBV6-4|NA
TGTGCCAGCAGTGCCCGGATGGTCCCGGGACAGCCCCAGCATTTT
CASSARMVPGQPQHF
>NA|TRBJ1-1|TRBV20-1|NA
TGCAGTGCGAGTCGGACTGAAGCTTTCTTT
CSASRTEAFF
>NA|TRBJ2-5|TRBV11-2|TRBD2
TGTGCCAGCAGCTCGCTAAACGGGAGGCAAGAGACCCAGTACTTC
CASSSLNGRQETQYF
>NA|TRBJ2-2|TRBV10-3|NA
TGTGCCACACAGAACACCGGGGAGCTGTTTTTT
CATQNTGELFF
>NA|TRBJ1-1|TRBV3-1/TRBV3-2|TRBD1
TGTGCCAGCAGCCAAGATCAGGGGGCCTGGGCTGAAGCTTTCTTT
CASSQDQGAWAEAFF
>NA|TRBJ2-7|TRBV12-5|TRBD2
TGTGCTAGTGCCGGGTCCCTCGGGAGGGAGCAGTACTTC
CASAGSLGREQYF
>NA|TRBJ2-3|TRBV6-6|NA
TGTGCCAGCAGTTACGAGCGGTTCACAGATACGCAGTATTTT
CASSYERFTDTQYF
>NA|TRBJ2-5|TRBV4-2|TRBD1
TGTGCCAGCAGCCCCGGGACAGCACAAGAGACCCAGTACTTC
CASSPGTAQETQYF
>NA|TRBJ2-3|TRBV19|TRBD2
TGTGCCAGTAGTGAATCGGGAAGCGGGAGACGAGATACGCAGTATTTT
CASSESGSGRRDTQYF
>once|TRBJ2-7|TRBV5-1|NA
TGCGCCAGCAGCCCGGGGACAAACTCCTACGAGCAGTACTTC
CASSPGTNSYEQYF
>NA|TRBJ2-2|TRBV5-4|TRBD1
TGTGCCAGCAGTCCGGGACAGCTCACCACCGGGGAGCTGTTTTTT
CASSPGQLTTGELFF
>once|TRBJ1-1|TRBV9|NA
TGTGCCAGCAGCGCCGGAGGAGGGACTGAAGCTTTCTTT
CASSAGGGTEAFF
>NA|TRBJ2-7|TRBV7-3|NA
TGTGCCAGCAGCCTCGAGGCGGGCGGAACCTACGAGCAGTACTTC
CASSLEAGGTYEQYF
>NA|TRBJ1-1|TRBV7-8|NA
TGTGCCAGCAGCTTAGCGTCGACAGGCGGGAACACTGAAGCTTTCTTT
CASSLASTGGNTEAFF
>NA|TRBJ2-2|TRBV25-1|TRBD2
TGTGCCAGCAGTGAGTTAGCGGGAGATGGCGGGGAGCTGTTTTTT
CASSELAGDGGELFF
>NA|TRBJ2-7|TRBV7-9|NA
TGTGCCAGCAGCCGACAGGTAACCTACGAGCAGTACTTC
CASSRQVTYEQYF
>NA|TRBJ1-1|TRBV28|TRBD1
TGTGCCAGCAGACAGACAGGGGGGCGGACTGAAGCTTTCTTT
CASRQTGGRTEAFF
>once|TRBJ2-2|TRBV11-2|TRBD2
TGTGCCAGCAGCTTAGTCCTCGCTAGCGGGGGTTCGAACACCGGGGAGCTGTTTTTT
CASSLVLASGGSNTGELFF
>NA|TRBJ2-6|TRBV7-8|NA
TGTGCCAGCAGCTCAGAAGACACCTCTGGGGCCAACGTCCTGACTTTC
CASSSEDTSGANVLTF
>NA|TRBJ2-6|TRBV2|NA
TGTGCCAGCAGTTCTGAGTGGGCCAACGTCCTGACTTTC
CASSSEWANVLTF
>once|TRBJ1-6|TRBV5-4|NA
TGTGCCAGCAGCCCAGCGGGGCCCCGCGGCTATAATTCACCCCTCCACTTT
CASSPAGPRGYNSPLHF
>NA|TRBJ1-2|TRBV7-9|TRBD1
TGTGCCAGCAGCTTACCAGGACAGGACTATGGCTACACCTTC
CASSLPGQDYGYTF
>NA|TRBJ2-7|TRBV28|TRBD1
TGTGCCAGCACGCCGGGACAGAAACACTCCTACGAGCAGTACTTC
CASTPGQKHSYEQYF
>NA|TRBJ2-1|TRBV9|TRBD2
TGTGCCAGCAGCGTAGCCGGGACTAGGGGCTACAATGAGCAGTTCTTC
CASSVAGTRGYNEQFF
>NA|TRBJ2-7|TRBV28|NA
TGTGCCAGCAGTTTATTTAGGGGTCGGGAGGAGCAGTACTTC
CASSLFRGREEQYF
>NA|TRBJ2-7|TRBV5-5|NA
TGTGCCAGCAGCTTGGCCGACAGTCCCTACGAGCAGTACTTC
CASSLADSPYEQYF
>NA|TRBJ1-2|TRBV28|NA
TGTGCCAGCAGTTCTCCTTATGGCTACACCTTC
CASSSPYGYTF
>NA|TRBJ1-2|TRBV10-3|NA
TGTGCCATCAGTGAGTTGTCGGGGTTGTCACTCAATGGCTACACCTTC
CAISELSGLSLNGYTF
>few|TRBJ1-6|TRBV5-4|TRBD1
TGTGCCAGCCGGGACAGGGTCGGTTCACCCCTCCACTTT
CASRDRVGSPLHF
>few|TRBJ2-1|TRBV6-5|TRBD1
TGTGCCAGCAGGGGGGTACAGGGGGCGGTTGAGCAGTTCTTC
CASRGVQGAVEQFF
>NA|TRBJ2-7|TRBV19|TRBD1
TGTGCCAGTAGCGACAGACTCGGGACAGGGTACGAGCAGTACTTC
CASSDRLGTGYEQYF
>NA|TRBJ1-2|TRBV5-4|TRBD1
TGTGCCAGCAGCTTTGAGGGGGCGCCTGGCTACACCTTC
CASSFEGAPGYTF
>NA|TRBJ1-5|TRBV27|NA
TGTGCCAGCAGCCGGGGATGGAATCAGCCCCAGCATTTT
CASSRGWNQPQHF
>NA|TRBJ2-3|TRBV7-9|TRBD2
TGTGCCAGCAGCTCGACTAGCGGAACAGATACGCAGTATTTT
CASSSTSGTDTQYF
>NA|TRBJ2-5|TRBV29-1|NA
TGCAGCGTTGGGGCAGGGGGGATGGAGACCCAGTACTTC
CSVGAGGMETQYF
>NA|TRBJ1-1|TRBV29-1|TRBD1
TGCAGCGCCGACAGGGGGTCGTATTTTGAGGGAGGTTTCTTT
CSADRGSYFEGGFF
>NA|TRBJ1-2|TRBV28|TRBD1
TGTGCCAGCAGTTTGACAGGGGTGTTCGACTATGGCTACACCTTC
CASSLTGVFDYGYTF